The 2 T cell receptor beta chains reported below all come from one sample, sequenced in a study of CD8+ T cells in alopecia areata. Treatment: oral pan-JAK inhibitor, 5-10 mg twice daily. Once RNA had been extracted, it was reverse transcribed into cDNA to act as the sequencing template. Libraries were prepared by immunoSEQ multiplex PCR; TCRdb keeps only in-frame clonotypes and omits some of them. The profile shows fewer than 250,000 clones, around 60% of them singletons. Specimen: CD4+ T cells sorted from blood, collected at week 4, from a patient treated with tofacitinib. All receptors come from a human donor with alopecia areata.

For the CDR3, the DNA is TGTGCCAGCACGAGGAAGGTCACCTACGAGCAGTACTTC. It translates to CASTRKVTYEQYF. This sequence joins TRBV2 and TRBJ2-7, with D unresolved. This CDR3 spans 13 amino acids. Between the trimmed V and J ends, which lost 7 bases and 2 bases, there was a span of 12 bases. From germline, CDR1 is SNHLY and CDR2 FYNNEI.

This chain uses TRBV2 with TRBJ1-5; D might be TRBD1 (6 bases). Deletions cut 6 bases from V and 6 bases from J, with 24 bases between. Germline CDR1 SNHLY, CDR2 FYNNEI. There are 17 residues in the CDR3. The CDR3 region has the DNA TGTGCCAGCAGCGGCACGGACAGAAAATCCGCAGGTCAGCCCCAGCATTTT. This codes for CASSGTDRKSAGQPQHF.